This entry is about one TCR beta chain. Its antigen remains unidentified. The assay was immunoSEQ multiplex PCR, and TCRdb's table has in-frame clones only and misses some. The data contain about 34,000 clones, more than 85% of them singletons. The CDR3 has 17 amino acids. In germline, CDR1 is LNHNV, CDR2 YYDKDF (reference sequence). V was trimmed by 5 bases and J by 7 bases, leaving 26 bases between them. This sample was taken from a study of T cells in tuberculosis. General study findings and limits: Shorter CDR3-alpha in active tuberculosis partly drove smaller distances.

The time point: new active TB diagnosis, blood taken before or within 7 days of starting treatment. The TCR sequence derives from an adult with tuberculosis. The specimen comprised PBMCs, sampled at tuberculosis diagnosis. The V gene is TRBV15, the J gene TRBJ1-1; perhaps TRBD1 as D (6 bases). In nucleotides, the CDR3 is TGTGCCACCAGCCTTCAGAAGGGGGGGGACTCGAAGGATGAAGCTTTCTTT. Its protein is CATSLQKGGDSKDEAFF.